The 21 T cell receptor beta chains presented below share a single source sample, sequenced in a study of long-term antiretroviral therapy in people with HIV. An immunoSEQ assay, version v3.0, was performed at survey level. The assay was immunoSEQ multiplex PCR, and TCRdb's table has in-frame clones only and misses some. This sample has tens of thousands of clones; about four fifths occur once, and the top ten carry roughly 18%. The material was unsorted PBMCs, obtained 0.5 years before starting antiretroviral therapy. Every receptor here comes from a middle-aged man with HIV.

CDR3 coding DNA: TGTGCCAGCAGCCTGGGCCTACCCGGCGGCTACACCTTC. As protein: CASSLGLPGGYTF. The chain is built from TRBV28 and TRBJ1-2; D gene uncertain. V was pared by 6 bases and J by 8 bases, with 16 bases between. This CDR3 comprises 13 residues. From germline, CDR1 is MDHEN and CDR2 SYDVKM.

CDR3 amino acids: CASTDLRNTEAFF. For the CDR3, the DNA is TGTGCCAGCACAGACCTCCGGAACACTGAAGCTTTCTTT. The J gene is TRBJ1-1, the V gene TRBV6-5; D not certain. There are 13 residues in the CDR3. V lost 7 bases and J 1 base, leaving 10 bases between the germline ends. Germline CDR1 and CDR2: MNHEY and SVGAGI.

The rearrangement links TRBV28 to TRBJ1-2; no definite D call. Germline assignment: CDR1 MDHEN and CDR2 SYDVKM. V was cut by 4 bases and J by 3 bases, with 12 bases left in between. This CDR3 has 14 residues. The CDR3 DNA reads TGTGCCAGCAGTTATCGGGTAAAGGACTATGGCTACACCTTC. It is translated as CASSYRVKDYGYTF.

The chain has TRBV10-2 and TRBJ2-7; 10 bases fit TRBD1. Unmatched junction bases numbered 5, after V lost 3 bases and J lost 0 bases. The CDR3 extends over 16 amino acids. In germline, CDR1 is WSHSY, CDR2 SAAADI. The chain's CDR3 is CASSDPGQGSSYEQYF. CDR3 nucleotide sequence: TGCGCCAGCAGTGACCCGGGACAGGGGAGCTCCTACGAGCAGTACTTC.

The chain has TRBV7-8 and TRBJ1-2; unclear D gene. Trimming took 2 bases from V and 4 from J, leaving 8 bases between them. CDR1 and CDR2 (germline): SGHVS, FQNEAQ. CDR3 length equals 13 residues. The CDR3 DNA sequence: TGTGCCAGCAGCTTATCGAATCTCTATGGCTACACCTTC. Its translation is CASSLSNLYGYTF.

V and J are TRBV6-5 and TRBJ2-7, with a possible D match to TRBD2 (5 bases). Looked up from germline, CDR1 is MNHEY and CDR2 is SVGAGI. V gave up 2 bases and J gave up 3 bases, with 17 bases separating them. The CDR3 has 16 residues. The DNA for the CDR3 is TGTGCCAGCAGTTACATGCTGTGGAACGGGATCTACGAGCAGTACTTC. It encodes CASSYMLWNGIYEQYF.

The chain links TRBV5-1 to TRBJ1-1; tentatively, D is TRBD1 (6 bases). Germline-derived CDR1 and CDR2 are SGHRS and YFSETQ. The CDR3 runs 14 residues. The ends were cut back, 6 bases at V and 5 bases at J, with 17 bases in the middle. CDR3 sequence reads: CASTYNTGWTEAFF. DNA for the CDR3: TGCGCCAGCACATATAATACAGGGTGGACTGAAGCTTTCTTT. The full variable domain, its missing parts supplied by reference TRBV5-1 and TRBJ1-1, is KAGVTQTPRYLIKTRGQQVTLSCSPISGHRSVSWYQQTPGQGLQFLFEYFSETQRNKGNFPGRFSGRQFSNSRSEMNVSTLELGDSALYLCASTYNTGWTEAFFGQGTRLTVV.

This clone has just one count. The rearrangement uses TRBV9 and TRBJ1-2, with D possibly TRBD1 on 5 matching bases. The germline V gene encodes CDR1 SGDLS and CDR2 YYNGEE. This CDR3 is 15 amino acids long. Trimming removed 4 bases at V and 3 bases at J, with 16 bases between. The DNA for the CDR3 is TGTGCCAGCAGCCCCGATGGGGACGCCTACTATGGCTACACCTTC. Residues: CASSPDGDAYYGYTF.

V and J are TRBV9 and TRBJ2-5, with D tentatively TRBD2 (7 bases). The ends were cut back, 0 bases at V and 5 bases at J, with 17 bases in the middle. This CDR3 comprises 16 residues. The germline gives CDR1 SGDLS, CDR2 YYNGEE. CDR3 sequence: CASSVEGGGPGETQYF. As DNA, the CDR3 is TGTGCCAGCAGCGTAGAAGGGGGAGGGCCAGGGGAGACCCAGTACTTC.

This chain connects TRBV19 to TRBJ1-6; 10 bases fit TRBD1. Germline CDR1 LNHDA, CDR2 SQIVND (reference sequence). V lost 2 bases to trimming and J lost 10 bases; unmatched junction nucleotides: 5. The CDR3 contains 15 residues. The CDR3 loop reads CASSIRGQGRSPLHF. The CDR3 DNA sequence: TGTGCCAGTAGTATAAGGGGACAGGGGAGATCACCCCTCCACTTT.

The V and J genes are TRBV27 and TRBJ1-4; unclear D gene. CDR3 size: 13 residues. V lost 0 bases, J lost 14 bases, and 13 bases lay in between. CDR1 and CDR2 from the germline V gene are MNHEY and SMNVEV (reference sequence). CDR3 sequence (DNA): TGTGCCAGCAGTTTATCGAGGCAGGCCTTCCTGTTTTTT. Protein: CASSLSRQAFLFF.

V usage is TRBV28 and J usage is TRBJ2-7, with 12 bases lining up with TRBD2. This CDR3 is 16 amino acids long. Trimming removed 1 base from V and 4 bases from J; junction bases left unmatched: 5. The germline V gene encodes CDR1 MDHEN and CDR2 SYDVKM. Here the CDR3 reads CASSLSPLAGGYEQYF. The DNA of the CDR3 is TGTGCCAGCAGTTTATCCCCCCTAGCGGGGGGGTACGAGCAGTACTTC.

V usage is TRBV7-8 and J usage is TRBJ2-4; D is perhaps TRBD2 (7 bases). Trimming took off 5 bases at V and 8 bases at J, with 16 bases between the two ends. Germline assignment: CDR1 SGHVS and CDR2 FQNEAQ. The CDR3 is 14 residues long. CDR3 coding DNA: TGTGCCAGCAGCCCTCGGGGGGCTGGGGACATTCAGTACTTC. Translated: CASSPRGAGDIQYF.

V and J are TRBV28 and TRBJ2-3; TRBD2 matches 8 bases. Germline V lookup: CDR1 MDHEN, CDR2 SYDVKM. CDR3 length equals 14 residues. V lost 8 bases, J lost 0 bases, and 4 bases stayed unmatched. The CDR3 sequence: CASSTGGSTDTQYF. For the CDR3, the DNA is TGTGCCAGCTCAACGGGGGGGAGCACAGATACGCAGTATTTT.

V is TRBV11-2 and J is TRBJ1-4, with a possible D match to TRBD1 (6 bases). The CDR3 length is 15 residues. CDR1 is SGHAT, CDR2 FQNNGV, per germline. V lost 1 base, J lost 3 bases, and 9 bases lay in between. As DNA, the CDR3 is TGTGCCAGCAGCTTAGCTAGGGGGGCTAATGAAAAACTGTTTTTT. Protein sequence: CASSLARGANEKLFF.

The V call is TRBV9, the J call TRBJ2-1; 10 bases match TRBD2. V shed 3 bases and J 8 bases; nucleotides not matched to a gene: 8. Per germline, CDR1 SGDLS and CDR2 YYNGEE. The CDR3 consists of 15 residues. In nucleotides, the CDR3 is TGTGCCAGCAGCGAACCGGGACTAGCGAGGCATGAGCAGTTCTTC. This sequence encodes CASSEPGLARHEQFF. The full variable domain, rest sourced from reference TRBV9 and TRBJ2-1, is DSGVTQTPKHLITATGQRVTLRCSPRSGDLSVYWYQQSLDQGLQFLIQYYNGEERAKGNILERFSAQQFPDLHSELNLSSLELGDSALYFCASSEPGLARHEQFFGPGTRLTVL.

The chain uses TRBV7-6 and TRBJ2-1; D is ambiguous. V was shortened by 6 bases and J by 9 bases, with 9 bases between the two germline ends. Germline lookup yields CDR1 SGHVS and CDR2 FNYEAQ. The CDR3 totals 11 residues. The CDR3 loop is CASSFKTEQFF. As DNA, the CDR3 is TGTGCCAGCAGTTTTAAGACTGAGCAGTTCTTC.

The CDR3: CASSIGGRQKDEQYF. For the CDR3, the DNA is TGTGCCAGTAGTATTGGGGGTCGACAGAAGGACGAGCAGTACTTC. The gene calls are TRBV19 and TRBJ2-7; D assignment may be TRBD1 or TRBD2 (5 bases each). The length of the CDR3 is 15 residues. V lost 3 bases to trimming and J lost 5 bases, with 17 bases between them. From germline, CDR1 is LNHDA and CDR2 SQIVND (reference sequence).

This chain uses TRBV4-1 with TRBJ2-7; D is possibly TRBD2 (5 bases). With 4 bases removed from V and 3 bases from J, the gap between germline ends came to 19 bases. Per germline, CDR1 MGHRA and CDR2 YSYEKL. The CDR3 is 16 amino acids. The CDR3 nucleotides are TGCGCCAGCAGCCCTGACCCCGGGTCTAGCTTCTACGAGCAGTACTTC. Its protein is CASSPDPGSSFYEQYF.

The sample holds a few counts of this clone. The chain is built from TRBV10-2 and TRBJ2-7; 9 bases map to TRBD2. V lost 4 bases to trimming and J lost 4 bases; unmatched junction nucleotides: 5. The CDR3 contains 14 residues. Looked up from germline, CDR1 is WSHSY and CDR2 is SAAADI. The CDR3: CASSGGGAAYEQYF. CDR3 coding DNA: TGCGCCAGCAGTGGCGGGGGGGCCGCGTACGAGCAGTACTTC.

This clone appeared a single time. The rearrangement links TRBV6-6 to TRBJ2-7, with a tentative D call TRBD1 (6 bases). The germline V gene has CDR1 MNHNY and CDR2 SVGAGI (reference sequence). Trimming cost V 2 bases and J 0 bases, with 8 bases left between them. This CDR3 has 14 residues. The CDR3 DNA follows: TGTGCCAGCAGTTACCAGGACAGCTCCTACGAGCAGTACTTC. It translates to CASSYQDSSYEQYF.